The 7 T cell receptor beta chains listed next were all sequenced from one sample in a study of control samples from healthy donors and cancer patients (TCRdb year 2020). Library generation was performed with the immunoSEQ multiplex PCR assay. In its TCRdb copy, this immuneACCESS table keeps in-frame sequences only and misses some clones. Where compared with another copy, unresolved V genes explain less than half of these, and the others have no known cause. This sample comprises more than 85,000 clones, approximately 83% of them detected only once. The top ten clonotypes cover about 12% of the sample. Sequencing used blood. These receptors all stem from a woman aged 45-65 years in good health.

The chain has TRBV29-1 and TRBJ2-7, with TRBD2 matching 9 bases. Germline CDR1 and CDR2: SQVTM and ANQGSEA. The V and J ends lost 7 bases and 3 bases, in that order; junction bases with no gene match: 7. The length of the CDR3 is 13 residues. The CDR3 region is CSGGGGAGYEQYF. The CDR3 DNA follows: TGCAGCGGTGGCGGGGGGGCCGGCTACGAGCAGTACTTC.

The CDR3 DNA sequence: TGTGCCAGCAGTTTAGCGGGAGTCGCCGGGGAGCTGTTTTTT. It is translated as CASSLAGVAGELFF. The chain recombines TRBV27 with TRBJ2-2, with 7 bases identical to TRBD2. CDR3 length: 14 residues. After removal of 2 bases from V and 6 bases from J, the junction contained 3 bases not matched to a gene. CDR1 is MNHEY and CDR2 is SMNVEV in the germline V gene (reference sequence).

The CDR3 DNA reads TGTGCCAGCAGCTTACGAGGGGGCAGGGATTCACCCCTCCACTTT. Amino acid sequence: CASSLRGGRDSPLHF. The chain carries TRBV11-2 and TRBJ1-6, with 7 bases matching TRBD1. This CDR3 contains 15 residues. Trimming cost V 2 bases and J 8 bases; bases outside gene matches: 6. Germline lookup yields CDR1 SGHAT and CDR2 FQNNGV.

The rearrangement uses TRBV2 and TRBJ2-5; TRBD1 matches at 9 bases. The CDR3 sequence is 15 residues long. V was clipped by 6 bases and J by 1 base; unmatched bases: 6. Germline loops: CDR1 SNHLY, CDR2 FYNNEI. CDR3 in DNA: TGTGCCAGCAGCCTGGGACAGGGATCCCAAGAGACCCAGTACTTC. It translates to CASSLGQGSQETQYF.

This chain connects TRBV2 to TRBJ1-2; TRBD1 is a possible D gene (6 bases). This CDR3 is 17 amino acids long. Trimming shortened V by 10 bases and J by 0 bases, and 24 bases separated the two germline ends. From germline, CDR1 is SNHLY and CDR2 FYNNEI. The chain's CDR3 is CATYYNQGRTANYGYTF. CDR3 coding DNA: TGTGCCACCTACTACAATCAGGGGCGGACAGCTAACTATGGCTACACCTTC.

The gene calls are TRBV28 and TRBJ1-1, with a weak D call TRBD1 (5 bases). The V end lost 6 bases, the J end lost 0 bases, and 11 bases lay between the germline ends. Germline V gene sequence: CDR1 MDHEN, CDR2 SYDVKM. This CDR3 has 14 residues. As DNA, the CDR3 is TGTGCCAGCAGGGTGGGGGGGATGAACACTGAAGCTTTCTTT. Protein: CASRVGGMNTEAFF.

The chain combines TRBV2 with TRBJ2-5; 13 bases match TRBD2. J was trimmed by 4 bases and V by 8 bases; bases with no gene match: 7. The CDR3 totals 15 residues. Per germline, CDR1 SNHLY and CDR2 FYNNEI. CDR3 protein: CASGKLAGGRETQYF. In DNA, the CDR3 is TGTGCCAGCGGGAAACTAGCGGGGGGGCGAGAGACCCAGTACTTC.